This entry features one TCR beta chain sequence. The source of the sample is a study of monozygotic twins with inflammatory bowel disease. Following a re-call of the 5' RACE reads, TCRdb has one entry per CDR3 protein and lacks DNA. The sample table includes over 350,000 distinct CDR3 sequences. The CDR3 runs to 13 residues. Germline-derived CDR1 and CDR2 are SGHVS and FQNEAQ. The sequence derives from a human donor with ulcerative colitis or Crohn's disease, or a healthy co-twin of an affected twin (not recorded which). The material sequenced was blood. The V call is TRBV7-8, the J call TRBJ1-1. CDR3 loop: CASSLIAATEAFF.